One and the same sample provided the 12 T cell receptor beta chains below, sequenced in a study of STAT5B mutations in CD4+ large granular lymphocyte leukemia. Only in-frame clones appear in the TCRdb table, and some are missing; sequencing was by immunoSEQ multiplex PCR. This table holds approximately 24,000 clones, approximately 75% found once. The sequenced sample consisted of CD4+ T cells from blood buffy coats. Source of these receptors: a human donor in good health.

This chain connects TRBV5-1 to TRBJ1-1; a weak D match, TRBD1 (6 bases). From germline, CDR1 is SGHRS and CDR2 YFSETQ. The V end lost 3 bases, the J end lost 4 bases, and 16 bases lay between the germline ends. This CDR3 contains 15 residues. CDR3 protein: CASSWLQGGGTEAFF. The CDR3 DNA follows: TGCGCCAGCAGCTGGCTACAAGGAGGGGGCACTGAAGCTTTCTTT.

Only a few counts were recorded for this clone. V gene TRBV5-4 combines with J gene TRBJ1-4, with TRBD1 matching over 7 bases. The germline V gene has CDR1 SGHNT and CDR2 YYREEE (reference sequence). The V segment lost 4 bases and the J segment 0 bases; nucleotides outside the gene matches: 6. The CDR3 is made up of 16 amino acids. CDR3 sequence (DNA): TGTGCCAGCAGCCCAGGGGGGGCGACAACTAATGAAAAACTGTTTTTT. Translation gives CASSPGGATTNEKLFF.

The rearrangement joins TRBV19 to TRBJ2-3; 10 bases line up with TRBD1. Germline CDR1 and CDR2: LNHDA and SQIVND (reference sequence). Germline trimming cut 7 bases from V and 8 bases from J; bases unmatched to any gene: 9. There are 14 residues in the CDR3. The CDR3 protein is CASKGTGAGGTQYF. The CDR3 DNA is TGTGCCAGTAAAGGGACAGGGGCAGGGGGTACGCAGTATTTT.

This sequence joins TRBV2 and TRBJ1-4; TRBD1 matches 9 bases. CDR3 length: 13 residues. V lost 7 bases and J lost 7; bases outside the gene matches: 4. The germline gives CDR1 SNHLY, CDR2 FYNNEI. Here the CDR3 reads CASKTGGLEKLFF. DNA of the CDR3: TGTGCCAGCAAGACAGGGGGGCTTGAAAAACTGTTTTTT.

V gene TRBV6-1 combines with J gene TRBJ1-5; no firm D call. Trimming took 7 bases from V and 7 from J, leaving 14 bases between them. CDR1 and CDR2 from the germline V gene are MNHNS and SASEGT. The CDR3 loop spans 13 amino acids. The CDR3 protein is CASTVSFGQPQHF. Written as DNA, the CDR3 is TGTGCCAGCACGGTTTCTTTTGGCCAGCCCCAGCATTTT.

The chain has TRBV6-1 and TRBJ1-4; D remains ambiguous. CDR1 MNHNS and CDR2 SASEGT come from the germline V gene. The V and J ends lost 2 bases and 8 bases respectively, with 15 bases between them. The CDR3 is 15 amino acids. This CDR3 is CASSERGRVWEKLFF. DNA of the CDR3: TGTGCCAGCAGTGAACGAGGGAGGGTTTGGGAAAAACTGTTTTTT.

The chain uses TRBV5-1 and TRBJ1-2, with D uncertain. Germline V gives CDR1 SGHRS, CDR2 YFSETQ. V lost 1 base to trimming and J lost 0 bases, with 7 bases between them. The length of the CDR3 is 14 residues. CDR3 region: CASSLMGTNYGYTF. The CDR3 DNA is TGCGCCAGCAGCTTGATGGGCACTAACTATGGCTACACCTTC.

This clone was seen only a few times. The V gene is TRBV5-8, the J gene TRBJ2-7, with TRBD1 matching 10 bases. The CDR3 spans 15 residues. V was clipped by 4 bases and J by 5 bases; unmatched bases: 9. The germline V gene has CDR1 SGHTS and CDR2 YDEGEE. The CDR3 loop reads CASSPLLTGGHEQYF. CDR3 nucleotides: TGTGCCAGCAGCCCCTTATTGACAGGGGGCCACGAGCAGTACTTC. Full variable domain (remainder filled in from reference TRBV5-8 and TRBJ2-7): EAGVTQSPTHLIKTRGQQATLRCSPISGHTSVYWYQQALGLGLQFLLWYDEGEERNRGNFPPRFSGRQFPNYSSELNVNALELEDSALYLCASSPLLTGGHEQYFGPGTRLTVT.

The V gene is TRBV5-1, the J gene TRBJ2-3; tentatively, D is TRBD1 (5 bases). The CDR3 loop spans 13 amino acids. V shed 4 bases and J shed 2 bases, with 8 bases lying between them. Germline CDR1 and CDR2: SGHRS and YFSETQ. The CDR3 spells CASSLTATDTQYF. CDR3 DNA sequence: TGCGCCAGCAGCCTGACAGCCACAGATACGCAGTATTTT.

The genes are TRBV5-6 and TRBJ1-2, with 7 positions matching TRBD1. The J segment lost 4 bases and the V segment lost 2 bases, leaving 8 bases of the junction unmatched. The V gene's germline CDR1 is SGHDT and CDR2 YYEEEE. The CDR3 extends over 15 amino acids. For the CDR3, the DNA is TGTGCCAGCAGCTTAGGACAGGACTTTGGCTATGGCTACACCTTC. Encoded protein: CASSLGQDFGYGYTF.

The chain joins TRBV2 to TRBJ2-7; D is unresolved. Per germline, CDR1 SNHLY and CDR2 FYNNEI. Trimming left V 8 bases short and J 3 bases short, with 17 bases between. The CDR3 has 14 amino acids. CDR3 loop: CASERNSFSYEQYF. The CDR3 DNA follows: TGTGCCAGCGAGAGAAACAGTTTCAGCTACGAGCAGTACTTC.

The table lists this clone with a count of one. The chain joins TRBV4-2 to TRBJ1-4, with no clear D. The CDR3 loop spans 17 amino acids. V was cut by 0 bases and J by 3 bases, with 14 bases left in between. Per the germline V gene, CDR1 is LGHNA and CDR2 is YNFKEQ. The CDR3 region has the DNA TGTGCCAGCAGCCAAGAAGGGTACAGAAGATCTAATGAAAAACTGTTTTTT. Protein sequence: CASSQEGYRRSNEKLFF.